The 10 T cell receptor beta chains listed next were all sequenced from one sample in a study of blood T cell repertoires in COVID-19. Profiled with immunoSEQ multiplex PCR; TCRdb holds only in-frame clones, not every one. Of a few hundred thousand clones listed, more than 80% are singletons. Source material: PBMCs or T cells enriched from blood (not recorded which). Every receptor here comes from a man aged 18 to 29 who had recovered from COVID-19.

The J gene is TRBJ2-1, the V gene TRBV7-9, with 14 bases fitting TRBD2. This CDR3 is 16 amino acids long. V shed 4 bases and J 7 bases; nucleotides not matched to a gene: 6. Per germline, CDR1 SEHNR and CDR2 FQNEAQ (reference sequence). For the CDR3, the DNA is TGTGCCAGCAGCTCAGACGGGACTAGCGGGAGAAATGAGCAGTTCTTC. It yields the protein CASSSDGTSGRNEQFF.

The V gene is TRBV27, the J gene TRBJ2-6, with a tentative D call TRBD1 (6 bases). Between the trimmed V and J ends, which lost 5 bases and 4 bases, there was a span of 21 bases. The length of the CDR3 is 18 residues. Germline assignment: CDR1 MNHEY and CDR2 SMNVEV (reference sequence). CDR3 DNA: TGTGCCAGCAGTCCCATCCGTCAAACAGGGATCGGGGCCAACGTCCTGACTTTC. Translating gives CASSPIRQTGIGANVLTF. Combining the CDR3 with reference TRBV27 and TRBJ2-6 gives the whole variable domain EAQVTQNPRYLITVTGKKLTVTCSQNMNHEYMSWYRQDPGLGLRQIYYSMNVEVTDKGDVPEGYKVSRKEKRNFPLILESPSPNQTSLYFCASSPIRQTGIGANVLTFGAGSRLTVL.

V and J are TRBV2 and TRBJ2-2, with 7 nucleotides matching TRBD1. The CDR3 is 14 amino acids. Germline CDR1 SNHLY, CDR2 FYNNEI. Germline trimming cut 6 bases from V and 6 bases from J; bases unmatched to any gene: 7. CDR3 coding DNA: TGTGCCAGCAGCTTACAGGGGCTCTCCGGGGAGCTGTTTTTT. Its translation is CASSLQGLSGELFF.

The DNA of the CDR3 is TGTGCCAGCAGTTTATCGGGCCAGGGAGAGACCCAGTACTTC. Amino acids: CASSLSGQGETQYF. The V call is TRBV27, the J call TRBJ2-5, with D tentatively TRBD1 (5 bases). Trimming stripped 0 bases from V and 4 bases from J, with 9 bases between. The CDR3 length is 14 residues. Germline-derived CDR1 and CDR2 are MNHEY and SMNVEV (reference sequence).

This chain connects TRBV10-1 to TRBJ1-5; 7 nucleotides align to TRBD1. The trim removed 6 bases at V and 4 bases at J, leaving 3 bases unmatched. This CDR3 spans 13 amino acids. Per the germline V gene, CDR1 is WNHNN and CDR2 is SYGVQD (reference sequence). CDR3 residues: CASSPGGNQPQHF. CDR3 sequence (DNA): TGCGCCAGCAGCCCAGGGGGTAATCAGCCCCAGCATTTT.

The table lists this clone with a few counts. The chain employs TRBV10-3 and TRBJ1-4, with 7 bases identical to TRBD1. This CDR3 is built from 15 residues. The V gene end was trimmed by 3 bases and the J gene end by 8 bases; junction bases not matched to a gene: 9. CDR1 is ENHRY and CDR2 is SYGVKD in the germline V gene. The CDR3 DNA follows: TGTGCCATCAGTGACCCGACAGGGCCCCAGGAAAAACTGTTTTTT. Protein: CAISDPTGPQEKLFF.

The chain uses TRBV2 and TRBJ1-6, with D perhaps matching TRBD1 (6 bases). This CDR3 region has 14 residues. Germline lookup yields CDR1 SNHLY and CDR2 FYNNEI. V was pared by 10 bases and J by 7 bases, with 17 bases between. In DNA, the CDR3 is TGTGCCACTAAAAAGGGGGTGGGCAATTCACCCCTCCACTTT. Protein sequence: CATKKGVGNSPLHF.

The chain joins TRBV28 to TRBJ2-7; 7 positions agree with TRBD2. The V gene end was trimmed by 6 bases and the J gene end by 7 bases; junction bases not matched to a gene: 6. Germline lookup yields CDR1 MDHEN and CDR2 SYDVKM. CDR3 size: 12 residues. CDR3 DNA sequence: TGTGCCAGCAGCTACGGGGGGAGGGAGCAGTACTTC. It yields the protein CASSYGGREQYF.

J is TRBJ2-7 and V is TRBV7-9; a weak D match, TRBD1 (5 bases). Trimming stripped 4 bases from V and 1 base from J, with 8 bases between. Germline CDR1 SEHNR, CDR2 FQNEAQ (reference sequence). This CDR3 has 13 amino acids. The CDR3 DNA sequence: TGTGCCAGCAGCTCACAGGCGTCCTACGAGCAGTACTTC. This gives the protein CASSSQASYEQYF.

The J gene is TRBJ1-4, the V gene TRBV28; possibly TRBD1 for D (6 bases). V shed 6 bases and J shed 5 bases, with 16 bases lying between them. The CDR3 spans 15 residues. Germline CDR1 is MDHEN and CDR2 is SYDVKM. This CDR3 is CASSSPGQGNEKLFF. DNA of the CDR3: TGTGCCAGCAGCTCCCCGGGCCAGGGGAATGAAAAACTGTTTTTT.